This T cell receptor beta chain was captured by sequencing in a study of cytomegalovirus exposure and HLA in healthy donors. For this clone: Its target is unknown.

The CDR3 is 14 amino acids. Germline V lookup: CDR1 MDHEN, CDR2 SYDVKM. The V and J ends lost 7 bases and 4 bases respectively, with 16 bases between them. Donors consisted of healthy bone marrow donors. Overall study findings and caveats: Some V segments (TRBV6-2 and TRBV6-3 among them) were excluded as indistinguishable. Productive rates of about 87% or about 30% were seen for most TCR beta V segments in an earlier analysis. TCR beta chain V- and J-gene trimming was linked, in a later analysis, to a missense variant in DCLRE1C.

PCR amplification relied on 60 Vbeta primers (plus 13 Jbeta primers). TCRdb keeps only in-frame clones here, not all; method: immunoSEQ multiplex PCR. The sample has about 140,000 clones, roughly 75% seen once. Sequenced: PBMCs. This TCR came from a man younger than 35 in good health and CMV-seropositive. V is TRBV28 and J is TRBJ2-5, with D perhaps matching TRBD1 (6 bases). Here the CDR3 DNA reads TGTGCCAGCAATACAGGGCAGCCCCGAGAGACCCAGTACTTC. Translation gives CASNTGQPRETQYF.